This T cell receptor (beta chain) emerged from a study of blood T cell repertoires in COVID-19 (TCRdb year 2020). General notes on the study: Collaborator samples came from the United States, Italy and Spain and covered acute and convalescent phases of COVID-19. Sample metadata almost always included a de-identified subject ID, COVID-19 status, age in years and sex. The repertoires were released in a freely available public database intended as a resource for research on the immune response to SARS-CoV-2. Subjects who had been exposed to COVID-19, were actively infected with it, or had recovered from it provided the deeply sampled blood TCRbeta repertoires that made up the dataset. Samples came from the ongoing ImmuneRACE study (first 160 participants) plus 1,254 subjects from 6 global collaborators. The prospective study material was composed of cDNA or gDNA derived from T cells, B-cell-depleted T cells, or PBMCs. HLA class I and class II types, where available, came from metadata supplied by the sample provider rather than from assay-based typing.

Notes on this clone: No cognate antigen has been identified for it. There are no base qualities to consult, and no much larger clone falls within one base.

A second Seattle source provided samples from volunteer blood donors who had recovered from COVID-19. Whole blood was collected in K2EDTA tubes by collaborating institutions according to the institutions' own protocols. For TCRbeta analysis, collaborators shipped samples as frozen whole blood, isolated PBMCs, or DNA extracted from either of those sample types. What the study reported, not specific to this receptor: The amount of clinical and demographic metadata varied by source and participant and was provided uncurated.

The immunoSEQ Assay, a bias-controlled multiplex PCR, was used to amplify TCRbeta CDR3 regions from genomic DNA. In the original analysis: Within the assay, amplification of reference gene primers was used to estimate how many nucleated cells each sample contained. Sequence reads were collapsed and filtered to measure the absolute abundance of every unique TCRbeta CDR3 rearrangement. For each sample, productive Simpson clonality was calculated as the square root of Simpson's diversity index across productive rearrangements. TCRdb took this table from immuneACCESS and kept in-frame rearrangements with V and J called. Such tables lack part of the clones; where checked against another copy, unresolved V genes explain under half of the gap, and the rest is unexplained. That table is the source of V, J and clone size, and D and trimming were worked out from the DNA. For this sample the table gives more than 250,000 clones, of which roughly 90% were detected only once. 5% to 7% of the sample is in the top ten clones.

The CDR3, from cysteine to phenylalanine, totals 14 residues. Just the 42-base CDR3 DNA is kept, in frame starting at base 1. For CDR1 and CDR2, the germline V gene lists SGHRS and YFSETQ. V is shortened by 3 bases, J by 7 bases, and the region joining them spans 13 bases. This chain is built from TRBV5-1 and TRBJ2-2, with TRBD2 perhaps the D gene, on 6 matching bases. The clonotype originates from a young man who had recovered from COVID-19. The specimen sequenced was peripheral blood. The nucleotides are TGCGCCAGCAGCTGGGCCGGGAGATTCGGGGAGCTGTTTTTT. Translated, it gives CASSWAGRFGELFF.